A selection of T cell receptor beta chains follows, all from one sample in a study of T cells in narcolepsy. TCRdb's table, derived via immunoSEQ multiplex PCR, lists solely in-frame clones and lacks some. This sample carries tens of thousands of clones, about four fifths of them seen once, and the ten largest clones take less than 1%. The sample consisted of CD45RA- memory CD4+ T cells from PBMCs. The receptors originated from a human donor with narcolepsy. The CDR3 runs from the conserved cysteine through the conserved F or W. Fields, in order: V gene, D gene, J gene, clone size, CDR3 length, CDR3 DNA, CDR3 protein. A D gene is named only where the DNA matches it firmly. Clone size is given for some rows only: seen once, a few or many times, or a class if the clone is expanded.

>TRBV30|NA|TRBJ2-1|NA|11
TGTGCCTGGAGTGCGCTCAATGAGCAGTTCTTC
CAWSALNEQFF
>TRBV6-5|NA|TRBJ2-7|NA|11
TGTGCCAGCAGTTACCAGGACGAGCAGTACTTC
CASSYQDEQYF
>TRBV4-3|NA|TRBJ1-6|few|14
TGCGCCAGCAGCCAAGGGGAGGCAAATTCACCCCTCCACTTT
CASSQGEANSPLHF
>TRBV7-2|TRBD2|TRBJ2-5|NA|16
TGTGCCAGCAGCCCGCTTAGCGGGGGGGCCCAGGAGACCCAGTACTTC
CASSPLSGGAQETQYF
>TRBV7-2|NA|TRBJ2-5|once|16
TGTGCCAGCAGCTTAGTCCCGCCAGGTCCCCAAGAGACCCAGTACTTC
CASSLVPPGPQETQYF
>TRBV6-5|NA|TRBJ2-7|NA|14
TGTGCCAGCACCCCATATGCTGTATCCTACGAGCAGTACTTC
CASTPYAVSYEQYF
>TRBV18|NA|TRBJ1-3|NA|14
TGTGCCAGCTCAACGAAAACCTCTGGAAACACCATATATTTT
CASSTKTSGNTIYF
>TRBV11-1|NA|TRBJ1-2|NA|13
TGTGCCAGCAGCTTATCGACAGACTATGGCTACACCTTC
CASSLSTDYGYTF
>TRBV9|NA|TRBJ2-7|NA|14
TGTGCCAGCAGCGTAGACGCGGGCTCCTACGAGCAGTACTTC
CASSVDAGSYEQYF
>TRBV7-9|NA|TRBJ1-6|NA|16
TGTGCCAGCAGCTTAGTAACCGGATCCTATAATTCACCCCTCCACTTT
CASSLVTGSYNSPLHF
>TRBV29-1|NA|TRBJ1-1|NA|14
TGCAGCGTCCGACAGCTCATCATGAACACTGAAGCTTTCTTT
CSVRQLIMNTEAFF
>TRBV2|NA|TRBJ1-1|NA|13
TGTGCCAGCAGTGAAGGTATGGGGACTGAAGCTTTCTTT
CASSEGMGTEAFF
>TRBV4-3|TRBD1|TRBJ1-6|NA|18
TGCGCCAGCAGCCAAGATATTAGGACAGGGGGTTATAATTCACCCCTCCACTTT
CASSQDIRTGGYNSPLHF
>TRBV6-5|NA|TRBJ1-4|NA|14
TGTGCCAGCAAAGCCAGCTATACTAATGAAAAACTGTTTTTT
CASKASYTNEKLFF
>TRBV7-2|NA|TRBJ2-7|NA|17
TGTGCCAGCAGCCCCCGGGCCCGGACTGGGGGAACGAACGAGCAGTACTTC
CASSPRARTGGTNEQYF
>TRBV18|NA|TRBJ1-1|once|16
TGTGCCAGCTCACCCAAAGCAGGGCCTTCCAACACTGAAGCTTTCTTT
CASSPKAGPSNTEAFF
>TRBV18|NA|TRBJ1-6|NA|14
TGTGCCAGCTCACTGCAGGGCAGCAATTCACCCCTCCACTTT
CASSLQGSNSPLHF
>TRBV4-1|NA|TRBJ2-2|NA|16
TGCGCCAGCAGCCAAGTTAATATGGGTTGGGCCGGGGAGCTGTTTTTT
CASSQVNMGWAGELFF
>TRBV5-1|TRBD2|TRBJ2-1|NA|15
TGCGCCAGCAGCTTGTCTAGCGGGGGGTGGAATGAGCAGTTCTTC
CASSLSSGGWNEQFF
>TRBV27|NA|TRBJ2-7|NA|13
TGTGCCAGCAGTTTATTCAAGTCCTCAGAGCAGTACTTC
CASSLFKSSEQYF
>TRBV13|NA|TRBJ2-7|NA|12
TGTGCCAGCAGCTTAGGCCGTGGCCGAGGTGACTTC
CASSLGRGRGDF
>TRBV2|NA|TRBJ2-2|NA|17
TGTGCCAGCAGTGAAGCCCCTCTGGCAGGTCGAACAGGGGAGCTGTTTTTT
CASSEAPLAGRTGELFF
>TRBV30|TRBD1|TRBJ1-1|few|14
TGTGCCTGGAGAGGACAGGGAGTGTACACTGAAGCTTTCTTT
CAWRGQGVYTEAFF
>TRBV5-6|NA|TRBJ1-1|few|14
TGTGCCAGCAGCGCCACAGGTCGGAACACTGAAGCTTTCTTT
CASSATGRNTEAFF
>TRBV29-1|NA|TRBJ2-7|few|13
TGCAGTGGGGGGGACATAGGGGCCTACGAGCAGTACTTC
CSGGDIGAYEQYF
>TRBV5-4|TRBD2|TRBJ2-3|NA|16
TGTGCCAGCAGCACCCTAGCGGTGATTGGCACAGATACGCAGTATTTT
CASSTLAVIGTDTQYF
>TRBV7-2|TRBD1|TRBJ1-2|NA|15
TGTGCCAGCAGCTTAGATACAGGGGGTGTGAGAGGCTACACCTTC
CASSLDTGGVRGYTF
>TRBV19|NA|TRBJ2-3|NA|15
TGTGCCAGTAGTATTGGTTCAGGCCTCGGAGATACGCAGTATTTT
CASSIGSGLGDTQYF
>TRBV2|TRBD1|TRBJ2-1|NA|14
TGTGCCAGCAATACAGGGGGTTCCTACAATGAGCAGTTCTTC
CASNTGGSYNEQFF
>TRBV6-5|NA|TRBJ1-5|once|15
TGTGCCAGCAGTTATGATGGGGGTGGCAATCAGCCCCAGCATTTT
CASSYDGGGNQPQHF
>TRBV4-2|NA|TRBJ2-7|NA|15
TGTGCCAGCAGCCAAGGGGCCGGGCCAAAGGACGAGCAGTACTTC
CASSQGAGPKDEQYF
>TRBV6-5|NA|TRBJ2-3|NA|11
TGTGCCGCTAGGGGTACAGATACGCAGTATTTT
CAARGTDTQYF
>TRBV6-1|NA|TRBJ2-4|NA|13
TGTGCCAGCCTTTCTTCACAGGGTTACATTCAGTACTTC
CASLSSQGYIQYF
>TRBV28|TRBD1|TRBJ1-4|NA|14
TGTGCCAGCAGTTTTACAGGGGCGGATGAAAAACTGTTTTTT
CASSFTGADEKLFF
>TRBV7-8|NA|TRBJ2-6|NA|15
TGTGCCAGCAGCCCGAGGGTGTCTGGGGCCAACGTCCTGACTTTC
CASSPRVSGANVLTF
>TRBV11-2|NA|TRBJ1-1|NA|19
TGTGCCAGCAGCAAGCGTGGGGTCCAGGGATTACGTCCGAACACTGAAGCTTTCTTT
CASSKRGVQGLRPNTEAFF
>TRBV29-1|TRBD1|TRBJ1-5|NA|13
TGCAGCGCCGGACAGGCCGTCAATCAGCCCCAGCATTTT
CSAGQAVNQPQHF
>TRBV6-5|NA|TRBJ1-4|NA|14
TGTGCCAGCAGCCAAACCCAGGGAGGTGAAAAACTGTTTTTT
CASSQTQGGEKLFF
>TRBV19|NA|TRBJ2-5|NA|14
TGTGCCAGTAGTATAATGAGGAGTGGGGAGACCCAGTACTTC
CASSIMRSGETQYF
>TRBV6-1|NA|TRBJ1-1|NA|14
TGTGCCAGCAGTGAAGCGGGGGGGAACACTGAAGCTTTCTTT
CASSEAGGNTEAFF
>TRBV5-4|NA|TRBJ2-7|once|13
TGTGCCAGCGGTATGGGGGTAGGGGTCGAGCAGTACTTC
CASGMGVGVEQYF
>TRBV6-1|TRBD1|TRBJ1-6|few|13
TGTGCCAGCAGGGCGGACAGGAATTCACCCCTCCACTTT
CASRADRNSPLHF
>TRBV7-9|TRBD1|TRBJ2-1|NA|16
TGTGCCAGCAGCTTATGGGGACAGGGTTTTAACCATGAGCAGTTCTTC
CASSLWGQGFNHEQFF
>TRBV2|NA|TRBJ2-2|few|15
TGTGCCAGCAGTCGCCTGGGACTTAACACCGGGGAGCTGTTTTTT
CASSRLGLNTGELFF
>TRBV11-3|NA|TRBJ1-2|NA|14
TGTGCCAGCAGCTTAGCTGAACAGAACTATGGCTACACCTTC
CASSLAEQNYGYTF
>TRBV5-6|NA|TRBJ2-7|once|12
TGTGCCAGCAGCTTGGCCCCCGGGGAGCAGTACTTC
CASSLAPGEQYF
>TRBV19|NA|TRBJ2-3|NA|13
TGTGCCAGTAGTCCTTCTAACACAGATACGCAGTATTTT
CASSPSNTDTQYF
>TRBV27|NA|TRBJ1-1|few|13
TGTGCCATTAGGACACGAGGGTCTTCTGAAGCTTTCTTT
CAIRTRGSSEAFF
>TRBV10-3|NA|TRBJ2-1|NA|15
TGTGCCATCAGTGAGGCAGGGGGGTCCTACAATGAGCAGTTCTTC
CAISEAGGSYNEQFF
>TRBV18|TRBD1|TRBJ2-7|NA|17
TGTGCCAGCTCACCAACCCGGGGACAGGGGGGGGACTACGAGCAGTACTTC
CASSPTRGQGGDYEQYF
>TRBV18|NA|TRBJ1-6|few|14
TGTGCCAGCTCCCCGACAGATAATAATTCACCCCTCCACTTT
CASSPTDNNSPLHF
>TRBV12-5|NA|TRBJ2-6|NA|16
TGTGCTAGTGGTGGGACTTTAGGATCTGGGGCCAACGTCCTGACTTTC
CASGGTLGSGANVLTF